This T cell receptor (beta chain) appears in the sequencing data of a study of molecular identifiers for immune sequencing clone quantification. CD8+CD4-CCR7+CD45RA+ cells were sorted as naive CD8 T cells. CDR3 size: 17 residues. CDR1 and CDR2 from the germline V gene are SGHRS and YFSETQ. Listed TCR primers and previously described methods were used for bulk TCR libraries. From the PCR reads, TCRdb called clonotypes with MiXCR, one entry per CDR3 protein. The profile shows 550,000 to 750,000 distinct CDR3 sequences, 15% to 20% of them singletons. The table lists this clonotype with a few counts. The antigen is undetermined. At one end, the junction sequence differs from germline, possibly due to a read error. Regarding the study as a whole: Clones of above 20 RNA copies carried over 97% of effector molecules; in naive cells they carried under 1%. Molecules of identical TCR sharing a barcode could underestimate highly expanded clone sizes.

The TCR sequence derives from a human donor in good health. Some libraries in this study had Jurkat cell RNA spiked in. The sequenced sample consisted of naive CD8+ T cells from blood, with Jurkat cell RNA spiked in. As to subset: FACS-sorted CD8+CD4-CCR7+CD45RA+ naive T cells. The chain links TRBV5-1 to TRBJ2-6, with TRBD1 as a possible D gene (5 bases). CDR3 in amino acids: CASGLTVIDSGANVLTF. The CDR3 DNA reads TGCGCCAGCGGCTTGACAGTTATAGACTCTGGGGCCAACGTCCTGACTTTC.